Detailed here is one TCR beta chain. This clonotype appeared many times. Its antigen is unknown. Base qualities are not provided; no much larger clone lies one nucleotide away. Measured from the cysteine to the phenylalanine, the CDR3 is 15 residues long. The CDR3 DNA has 45 bases and is translated from base 1. CDR1 and CDR2 were assigned from the germline V gene as SNHLY and FYNNEI. Compared with germline, V lacks 0 bases and J lacks 7 bases; bases without a gene match: 6. This sample was included in a study of T cells in Graves' hyperthyroidism and ophthalmopathy (dated by TCRdb to the late 2010s). About the investigation overall: Peripheral blood was sampled at the time of initial diagnosis, prior to any treatment. To identify distinguishing TCR V-J signatures, a discovery cohort of 90 to 100 patients was used, comprising under 45 with Graves' ophthalmopathy and 57 with stable Graves' hyperthyroidism. Prospective prediction of ophthalmopathy was tested in an independent validation cohort consisting of 18 hyperthyroidism patients and around 17 patients who later progressed to ophthalmopathy. For training and testing, the 110 or so patients in the discovery cohort were randomly divided in a 7:3 ratio. In addition, the study compared T-cell repertoires in thyroid tissue and in blood from roughly six Graves' hyperthyroidism patients. Following sampling, methimazole starting at 30 mg daily was given to hyperthyroidism patients, and high-dose intravenous methylprednisolone was given to ophthalmopathy patients. The paper reports TCR Vbeta CDR3 sequencing of more than 120 peripheral blood samples: around 45 ophthalmopathy, roughly 74 hyperthyroidism and around 17 progressor patients. The full study reports these points: In cross-validation, a model built on a 13 V-J signature told ophthalmopathy apart from stable hyperthyroidism with roughly 87% sensitivity and about 81% specificity, and in testing the same model reached 80%/75%. During validation, the model predicted progression to ophthalmopathy a median of roughly 7.1 months ahead of onset, with almost 71% sensitivity and 72.22% specificity. Most expanded thyroid clonotypes (frequency above 0.001) were also found in blood, which suggests that blood repertoires may mirror thyroid immune responses. Sample size was not statistically predetermined, and blinding of investigators to group allocation was not performed.

Stable Graves' hyperthyroidism was defined as the absence of progression to ophthalmopathy over 18 months of follow-up. Hyperthyroidism patients were newly diagnosed, with disease duration under 2 months, and aged 18 to 65 years. Exclusion was applied to patients with uncontrolled infections, other autoimmune diseases, pregnancy or lactation. Diagnoses were established on the basis of clinical symptoms, serum thyroxine and TRAb, thyroid ultrasound, and orbital computed tomography. PBMCs were separated from roughly 10 ml of fresh peripheral blood using Ficoll-Paque density gradient centrifugation. Total RNA was extracted using Trizol reagent, and RNA quality was assessed on an Agilent 2100 Bioanalyzer. Amplification of TCR beta CDR3 regions was carried out from RNA transcripts. The first round of RT-PCR for the TCR CDR3 was performed with the HTBI primer set and the Qiagen OneStep RT-PCR kit. Libraries were constructed in a second round of multiplex PCR, after which size selection and purification were performed. Sequencing of the libraries was done on an Illumina HiSeq2000 using paired-end 100 bp reads. Per the source publication's procedure: SOAPnuke was used to process the raw data, throwing out any read that contained adapters or uncalled bases, had a mean Phred below 15, or lacked an exact constant-primer or identifier match. COPE v1.2.5 was used to merge the high-quality paired reads, and each unique nucleotide sequence was defined as a clonotype. MiTCR v1.1 was used to align clonotypes to the IMGT TRBV, TRBD and TRBJ reference segments. Only V-J combinations with frequency above 0.0001, covering about 99% of repertoires, were analysed. The TCS score was defined as the ratio of F50 (clonal expansion) to E x V (chaos), calculated using BLOSUM62-based TCRdist between CDR3 peptides within each V-J. Welch's t-statistics and random forest reduced roughly 530 V-J features to around 14, which were used in a naive Bayes classifier (R e1071). The raw public data were reprocessed by TCRdb itself: fastp quality trimming at Q25, MiXCR clonotype calling, in-frame beta chains only. Rows with a matching CDR3 protein are joined into one entry that keeps the most common DNA and genes. The V and J calls were not made by the authors but by TCRdb's processing. A total of 250,000 to 300,000 distinct CDR3 sequences appear in this sample, roughly 15% of them only once. The ten largest clones take up 7.9% of the sample.

Sequenced input: blood. This receptor was identified in a woman aged 40 to 50 with Graves' hyperthyroidism. The chain was built from TRBV2 and TRBJ1-5, and 7 junction bases match TRBD1. For the CDR3, the sequence is CASSEATGIGQPQHF. The sequenced DNA: TGTGCCAGCAGTGAAGCGACAGGGATCGGACAGCCCCAGCATTTT.